This TCR beta chain was sequenced during a study of post-analysis software for immune sequencing data. Study in general: Disease courses included relapsing-remitting, secondary progressive and progressive-relapsing multiple sclerosis.

Study-level points and caveats: Strong same-batch co-clustering of samples appeared with F measure clustering. Diversity measured as normalized Chao1 was significantly lower in multiple sclerosis patients than in controls. Patients used about five TRBV segments, including TRBV5-6, TRBV5-1 and TRBV20-1, more often than controls.

The CDR3 has 12 amino acids. Germline V gene lookup returns CDR1 LGHNT and CDR2 FRNRAP. Trimming took off 3 bases at V and 9 bases at J, with 9 bases between the two ends. Regarding this clonotype: The target antigen is unknown.

Included in the TCR beta cDNA libraries were unique molecular identifiers. Between about 0.9 and 11 million T cells gave rise to 450,000 to 650,000 cDNA molecules. Each CDR3 protein is one row after TCRdb ran MiXCR on the PCR reads. Here the sample spans some 450,000 distinct CDR3 sequences, roughly 46% being singletons. This rearrangement joins TRBV12-5 to TRBJ2-1; a possible D gene is TRBD2 (5 bases). Sequenced: blood. This TCR derives from a girl aged 10 to 17 with multiple sclerosis. CDR3 amino acids: CASGLGLSEQFF. The DNA for the CDR3 is TGTGCTAGTGGTTTAGGACTTAGTGAGCAGTTCTTC.